The present entry profiles one T cell receptor (beta chain) with its context. Its cognate antigen is unknown. These data originate in a study of shared clonotypes between healthy human individuals. Assay: immunoSEQ multiplex PCR; the TCRdb copy retains only in-frame clones and omits some. Seen here are about 1.5 million clones, nearly 99% observed once, and the top ten hold less than 0.55%. Study-level results: As a rule, naive subsets had a larger estimated richness than memory subsets.

The germline CDR1 and CDR2 sequences are SGDLS and YYNGEE. The CDR3 is 16 residues long. With V trimmed by 2 bases and J by 4 bases, 6 bases remained unmatched. The source is a man aged 25 to 45 in good health. The sequenced sample consisted of naive CD4+ T cells sorted from blood. Subset specified: CD45RA+ positively selected. The V gene is TRBV9, the J gene TRBJ2-1; 10 nucleotides agree with TRBD2. CDR3 in amino acids: CASSVGTSARYNEQFF. The CDR3 coding sequence is TGTGCCAGCAGCGTTGGGACTAGCGCACGTTACAATGAGCAGTTCTTC.